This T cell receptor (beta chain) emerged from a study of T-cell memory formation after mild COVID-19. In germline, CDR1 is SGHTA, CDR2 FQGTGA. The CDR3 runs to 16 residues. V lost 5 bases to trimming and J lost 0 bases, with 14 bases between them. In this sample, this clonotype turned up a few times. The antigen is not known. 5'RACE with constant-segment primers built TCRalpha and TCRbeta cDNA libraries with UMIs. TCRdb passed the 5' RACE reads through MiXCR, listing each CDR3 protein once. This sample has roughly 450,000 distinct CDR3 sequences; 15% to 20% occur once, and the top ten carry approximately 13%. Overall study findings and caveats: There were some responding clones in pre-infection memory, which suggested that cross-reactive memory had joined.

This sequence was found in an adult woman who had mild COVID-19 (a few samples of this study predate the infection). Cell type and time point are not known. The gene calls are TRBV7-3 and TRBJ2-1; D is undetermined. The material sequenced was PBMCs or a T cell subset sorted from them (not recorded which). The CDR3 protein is CASSLGFLSSYNEQFF. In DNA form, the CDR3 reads TGTGCCAGCAGCCTAGGCTTCTTAAGCTCCTACAATGAGCAGTTCTTC.